These T cell receptor beta chains were read from a single sample in a study of blood T cell repertoires in COVID-19. Sequencing was performed with immunoSEQ multiplex PCR; in TCRdb, only in-frame clones are kept and a portion is missing. The sample records more than 200,000 clones, roughly 90% being singletons. Material: peripheral blood. Receptor source: a man between 65 and 80 years old with acute or convalescent COVID-19. Both conserved end residues are part of each CDR3. D genes are given only for firm matches. Clone size is given for some rows only: seen once, a few or many times, or a class if the clone is expanded.

cdr3_aa	cdr3_nt	j_call	v_call	clone_size	d_call
CASSEVTVSTDTQYF	TGCGCCAGCAGCGAAGTAACGGTGAGCACAGATACGCAGTATTTT	TRBJ2-3	TRBV4-1	-	-
CASSENRDRTYEQYF	TGTGCCAGCAGTGAAAACAGGGACAGGACCTACGAGCAGTACTTC	TRBJ2-7	TRBV6-1	-	TRBD1
CASTQGIGEKLFF	TGTGCCAGCACACAGGGGATTGGGGAAAAACTGTTTTTT	TRBJ1-4	TRBV28	-	TRBD1
CASSVRNEQFF	TGTGCCAGCAGTGTTAGAAATGAGCAGTTCTTC	TRBJ2-1	TRBV2	-	-
CASSFGAGAYNSPLHF	TGTGCCAGCAGTTTTGGAGCAGGGGCCTATAATTCACCCCTCCACTTT	TRBJ1-6	TRBV27	-	-
CASSFETGVKDTQYF	TGTGCCAGCAGCTTTGAGACAGGGGTTAAAGATACGCAGTATTTT	TRBJ2-3	TRBV7-2	-	TRBD1
CASSEGLADLGGYTF	TGTGCCAGCAGTGAAGGGCTAGCGGACCTGGGGGGCTACACCTTC	TRBJ1-2	TRBV6-1	-	-
CASRGGPQGAFF	TGTGCCAGCAGAGGGGGTCCACAGGGGGCTTTCTTT	TRBJ1-1	TRBV25-1	-	TRBD1
CASSQDSGGNQPQHF	TGTGCCAGCAGCCAAGATTCCGGGGGCAATCAGCCCCAGCATTTT	TRBJ1-5	TRBV3-1/TRBV3-2	-	-
CASSPPGLEETQYF	TGTGCCAGCAGTCCCCCCGGACTAGAAGAGACCCAGTACTTC	TRBJ2-5	TRBV2	-	TRBD2
CSARSGVGNTGELFF	TGCAGCGCACGGTCAGGGGTTGGGAACACCGGGGAGCTGTTTTTT	TRBJ2-2	TRBV29-1	-	-
CATRPGLAGVEQYF	TGTGCCACCAGACCGGGACTAGCGGGAGTCGAGCAGTACTTC	TRBJ2-7	TRBV15	once	TRBD2
CASSIVLSGRDEQYF	TGTGCCAGTAGTATAGTCCTTAGCGGGCGAGACGAGCAGTACTTC	TRBJ2-7	TRBV19	-	TRBD2
CASSERTAYGYTF	TGTGCCAGCAGTGAAAGAACAGCCTATGGCTACACCTTC	TRBJ1-2	TRBV2	-	-
CASSRTTHEQFF	TGCGCCAGCAGCAGGACTACCCATGAGCAGTTCTTC	TRBJ2-1	TRBV4-1	few	-
CASSLGDSVNQPQHF	TGTGCCAGCAGCTTAGGGGACAGCGTCAATCAGCCCCAGCATTTT	TRBJ1-5	TRBV7-8	-	TRBD1
CASSLKGGRGYEQYF	TGTGCCAGCAGCTTAAAAGGGGGCAGGGGATACGAGCAGTACTTC	TRBJ2-7	TRBV13	-	TRBD1
CASTLEGEQFF	TGTGCCAGCACCTTGGAGGGTGAGCAGTTCTTC	TRBJ2-1	TRBV28	once	-
CASSRRFGDSRSIEQFF	TGTGCCAGTAGTCGGCGGTTTGGGGACAGTCGAAGCATTGAGCAGTTCTTC	TRBJ2-1	TRBV19	once	TRBD1
CASSLKTEIHNEQFF	TGTGCCAGCAGCTTAAAGACAGAGATCCACAATGAGCAGTTCTTC	TRBJ2-1	TRBV7-6	-	-
CASSPRKDSHQETQYF	TGTGCCAGCTCTCCGCGTAAGGACAGTCACCAAGAGACCCAGTACTTC	TRBJ2-5	TRBV18	-	-
CSVAENSNQPQHF	TGCAGCGTTGCCGAGAATAGCAATCAGCCCCAGCATTTT	TRBJ1-5	TRBV29-1	-	-
CASSPLGARGYEQYF	TGTGCCAGCAGTCCCTTGGGGGCAAGGGGCTACGAGCAGTACTTC	TRBJ2-7	TRBV27	-	-
CASAGGERGQPQHF	TGTGCCAGCGCTGGAGGGGAGAGAGGACAGCCCCAGCATTTT	TRBJ1-5	TRBV7-8	-	-
CASSQVLQLAGEYEQYF	TGTGCCAGCAGCCAAGTGCTCCAGCTAGCGGGAGAGTACGAGCAGTACTTC	TRBJ2-7	TRBV3-1/TRBV3-2	-	TRBD2
CSASFSAGASNEQFF	TGCAGTGCTAGTTTCTCCGCGGGAGCTAGCAATGAGCAGTTCTTC	TRBJ2-1	TRBV20-1	-	TRBD2
CASSQNTGTSGNTIYF	TGCGCCAGCAGCCAAAATACAGGGACCTCTGGAAACACCATATATTTT	TRBJ1-3	TRBV4-1	once	-
CASSLGQTSYEQYF	TGTGCCAGCAGCCTGGGACAGACCTCCTACGAGCAGTACTTC	TRBJ2-7	TRBV11-2	-	TRBD1
CASSRPPGGTLNYGYTF	TGCGCCAGCAGCCGCCCCCCCGGGGGGACATTAAACTATGGCTACACCTTC	TRBJ1-2	TRBV5-1	-	-
CASSLMKGTGGQAFF	TGTGCCAGCAGCTTGATGAAGGGGACAGGGGGTCAAGCTTTCTTT	TRBJ1-1	TRBV5-5	-	TRBD1
CASSHEDLSSGLIF	TGTGCCAGCAGCCATGAAGATTTATCTTCGGGTCTGATTTTT	TRBJ1-4	TRBV3-1/TRBV3-2	-	-
CASSFSTLVNTEAFF	TGTGCCAGCAGCTTCTCTACGTTGGTGAACACTGAAGCTTTCTTT	TRBJ1-1	TRBV5-5	-	-
CASSLAGSGTEAFF	TGTGCCAGCAGCTTAGCCGGGAGCGGCACTGAAGCTTTCTTT	TRBJ1-1	TRBV5-4	-	-
CASSPGQGSGNEQFF	TGTGCCAGCAGCCCGGGACAGGGGAGCGGCAATGAGCAGTTCTTC	TRBJ2-1	TRBV7-9	-	TRBD1
CASEGGEGVDEQFF	TGTGCCAGCGAAGGGGGAGAGGGGGTGGATGAGCAGTTCTTC	TRBJ2-1	TRBV2	-	-
CATSSGFGQPQHF	TGTGCCACCAGTTCCGGGTTCGGGCAGCCCCAGCATTTT	TRBJ1-5	TRBV24-1	once	-
CATNTGGLSNQPQHF	TGTGCCACTAATACAGGGGGCCTGAGCAATCAGCCCCAGCATTTT	TRBJ1-5	TRBV15	-	TRBD1
CASRVDRVDLGNEKLFF	TGTGCCAGCAGGGTGGACAGGGTGGATTTGGGCAATGAAAAACTGTTTTTT	TRBJ1-4	TRBV27	once	TRBD1
CASSPGTGGGQPQHF	TGTGCCAGCAGCCCAGGGACAGGGGGAGGCCAGCCCCAGCATTTT	TRBJ1-5	TRBV5-6	-	TRBD1